Listed here are 5 T cell receptor beta chains from one sample, sequenced in a study of response to subunit inactivated influenza vaccine. In TCRdb, the RT-PCR reads were re-called with MiXCR into one record per CDR3 protein. The table records some 600,000 distinct CDR3 sequences, approximately 15% of them present only once. This sample comprised PBMCs from blood, obtained around two weeks before vaccination. These receptors were obtained from a man aged 50-60 years who received an inactivated influenza vaccine.

This chain links TRBV9 with TRBJ2-3; unclear D gene. There are 16 residues in the CDR3. Trimming shortened V by 0 bases and J by 3 bases, and 14 bases separated the two germline ends. The germline gives CDR1 SGDLS, CDR2 YYNGEE. For the CDR3, the DNA is TGTGCCAGCAGCGTAGAAGAAGGGCGTTGGACAGATACGCAGTATTTT. Translated: CASSVEEGRWTDTQYF.

This clonotype has ten or more counts. V gene TRBV20-1 combines with J gene TRBJ2-1, with a weak D call TRBD2 (6 bases). Trimming took off 3 bases at V and 0 bases at J, with 18 bases between the two ends. Germline V CDR1 and CDR2: DFQATT, SNEGSKA (reference sequence). The CDR3 spans 17 residues. The CDR3 is CSAREGLAANSYNEQFF. The CDR3 region has the DNA TGCAGTGCTAGGGAGGGGTTAGCGGCAAACTCCTACAATGAGCAGTTCTTC.

V is TRBV4-1 and J is TRBJ2-3; 14 bases fit TRBD2. In germline, CDR1 is MGHRA, CDR2 YSYEKL. V shed 3 bases and J 0 bases; nucleotides not matched to a gene: 14. This CDR3 has 21 amino acids. The DNA for the CDR3 is TGCGCCAGCAGCCAGGAGACCCCGGGACTAGCGGGGGCTGACAGCACAGATACGCAGTATTTT. Protein: CASSQETPGLAGADSTDTQYF.

This clonotype was picked up a small number of times. V usage is TRBV18 and J usage is TRBJ2-1; possibly TRBD2 for D (5 bases). V was cut by 2 bases and J by 10 bases, with 9 bases left in between. CDR3 length: 12 residues. The germline CDR1 and CDR2 sequences are KGHSH and LQKENI. The CDR3 loop is CASSPWEREQFF. The CDR3 DNA sequence: TGTGCCAGCTCACCATGGGAGCGGGAGCAGTTCTTC.

This clonotype appeared many times. This chain uses TRBV7-9 with TRBJ2-7; the D gene is possibly TRBD2 (6 bases). This CDR3 is built from 16 residues. CDR1 is SEHNR, CDR2 FQNEAQ, per germline (reference sequence). The V gene lost 5 bases and the J gene lost 4 bases, with 21 bases spanning the gap. CDR3 in DNA: TGTGCCAGCAGCCAGGGAGGTGGGAGCCGTCCTTACGAGCAGTACTTC. Its translation: CASSQGGGSRPYEQYF.